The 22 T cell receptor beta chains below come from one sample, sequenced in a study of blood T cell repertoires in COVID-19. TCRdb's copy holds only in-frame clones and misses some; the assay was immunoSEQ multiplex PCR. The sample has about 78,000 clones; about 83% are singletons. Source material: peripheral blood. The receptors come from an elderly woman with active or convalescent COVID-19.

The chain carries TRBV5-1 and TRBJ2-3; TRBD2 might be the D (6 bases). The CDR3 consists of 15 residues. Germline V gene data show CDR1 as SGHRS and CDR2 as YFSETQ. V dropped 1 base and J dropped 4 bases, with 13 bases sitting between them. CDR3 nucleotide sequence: TGCGCCAGCAGCTTGATCAGGGCGGGGTCAGATACGCAGTATTTT. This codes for CASSLIRAGSDTQYF.

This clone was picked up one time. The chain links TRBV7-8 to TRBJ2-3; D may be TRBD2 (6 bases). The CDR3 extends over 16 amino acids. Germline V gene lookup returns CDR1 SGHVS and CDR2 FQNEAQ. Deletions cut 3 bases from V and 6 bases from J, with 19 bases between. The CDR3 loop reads CASSFGGAIRGDTQYF. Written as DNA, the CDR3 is TGTGCCAGCAGCTTCGGGGGAGCGATACGAGGGGATACGCAGTATTTT.

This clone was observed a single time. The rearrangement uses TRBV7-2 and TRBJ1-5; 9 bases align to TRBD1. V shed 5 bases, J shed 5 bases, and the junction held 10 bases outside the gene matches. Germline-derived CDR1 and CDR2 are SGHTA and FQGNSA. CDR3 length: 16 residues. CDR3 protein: CASSRTGTGMDQPQHF. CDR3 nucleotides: TGTGCCAGCAGCCGTACCGGGACAGGGATGGATCAGCCCCAGCATTTT.

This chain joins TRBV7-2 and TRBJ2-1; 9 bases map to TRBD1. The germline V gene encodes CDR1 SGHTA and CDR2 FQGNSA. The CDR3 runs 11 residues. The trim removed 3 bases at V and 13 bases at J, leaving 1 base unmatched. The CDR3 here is CASSLGQGQFF. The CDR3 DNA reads TGTGCCAGCAGCTTGGGACAGGGACAGTTCTTC.

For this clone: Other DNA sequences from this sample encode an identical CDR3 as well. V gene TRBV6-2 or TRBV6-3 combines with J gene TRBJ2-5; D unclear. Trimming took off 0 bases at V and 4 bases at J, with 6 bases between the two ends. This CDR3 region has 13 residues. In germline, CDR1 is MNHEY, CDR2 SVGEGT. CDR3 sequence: CASSYSRGETQYF. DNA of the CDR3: TGTGCCAGCAGTTACTCCCGCGGAGAGACCCAGTACTTC.

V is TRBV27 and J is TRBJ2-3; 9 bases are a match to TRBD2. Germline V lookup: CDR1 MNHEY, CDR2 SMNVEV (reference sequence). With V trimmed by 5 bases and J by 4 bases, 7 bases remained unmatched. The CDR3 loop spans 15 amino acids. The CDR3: CASSLAGGRPDTQYF. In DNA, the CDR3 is TGTGCCAGCAGTCTGGCGGGAGGGAGACCAGATACGCAGTATTTT.

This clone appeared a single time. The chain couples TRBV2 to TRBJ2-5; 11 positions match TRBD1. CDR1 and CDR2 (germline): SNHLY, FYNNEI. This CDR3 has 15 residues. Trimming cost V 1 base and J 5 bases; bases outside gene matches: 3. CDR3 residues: CASSEGTGGAETQYF. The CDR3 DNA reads TGTGCCAGCAGTGAAGGGACAGGGGGCGCGGAGACCCAGTACTTC.

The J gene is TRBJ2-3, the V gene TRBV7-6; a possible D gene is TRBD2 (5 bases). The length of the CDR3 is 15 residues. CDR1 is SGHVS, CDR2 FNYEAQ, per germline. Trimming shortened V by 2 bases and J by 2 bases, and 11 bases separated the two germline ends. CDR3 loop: CASSLSAGLTDTQYF. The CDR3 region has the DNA TGTGCCAGCAGCTTATCCGCCGGACTCACAGATACGCAGTATTTT.

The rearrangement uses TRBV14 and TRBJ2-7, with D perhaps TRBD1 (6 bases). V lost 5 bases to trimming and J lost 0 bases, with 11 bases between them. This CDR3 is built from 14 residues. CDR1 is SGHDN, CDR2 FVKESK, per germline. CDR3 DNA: TGTGCCAGCAGCTTAGGCAGGGGCTCCTACGAGCAGTACTTC. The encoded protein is CASSLGRGSYEQYF.

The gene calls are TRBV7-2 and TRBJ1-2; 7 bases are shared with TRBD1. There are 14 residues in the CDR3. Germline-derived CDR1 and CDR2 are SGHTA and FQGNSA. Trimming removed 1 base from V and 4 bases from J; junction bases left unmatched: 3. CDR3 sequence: CASSLGQGAYGYTF. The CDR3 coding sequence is TGTGCCAGCAGCTTAGGACAGGGCGCCTATGGCTACACCTTC.

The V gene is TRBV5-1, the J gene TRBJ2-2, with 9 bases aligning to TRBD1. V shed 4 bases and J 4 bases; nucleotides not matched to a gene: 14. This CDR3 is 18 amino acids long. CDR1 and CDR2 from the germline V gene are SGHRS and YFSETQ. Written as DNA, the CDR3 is TGCGCCAGCAGCGTAGTACCGGGACAGGGAGAGAGCACCGGGGAGCTGTTTTTT. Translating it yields CASSVVPGQGESTGELFF.

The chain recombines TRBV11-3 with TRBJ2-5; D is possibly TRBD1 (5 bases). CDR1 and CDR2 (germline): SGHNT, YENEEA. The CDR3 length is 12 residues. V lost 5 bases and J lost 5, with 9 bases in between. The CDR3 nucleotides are TGTGCCAGCAGCAAGACAGAGGAGACCCAGTACTTC. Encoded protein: CASSKTEETQYF.

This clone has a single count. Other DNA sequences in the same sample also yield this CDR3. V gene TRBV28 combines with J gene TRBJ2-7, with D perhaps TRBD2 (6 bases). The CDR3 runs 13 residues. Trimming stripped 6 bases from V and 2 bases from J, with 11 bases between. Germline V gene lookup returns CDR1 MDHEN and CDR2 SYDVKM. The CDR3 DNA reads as TGTGCCAGCAGGCCGACGGGGGCCTACGAGCAGTACTTC. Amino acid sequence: CASRPTGAYEQYF.

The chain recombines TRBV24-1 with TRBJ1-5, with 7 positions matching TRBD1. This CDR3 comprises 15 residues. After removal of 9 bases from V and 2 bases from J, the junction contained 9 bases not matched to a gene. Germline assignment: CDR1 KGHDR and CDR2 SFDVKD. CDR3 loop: CATGYRGEGNQPQHF. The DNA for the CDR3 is TGTGCCACCGGCTACAGGGGCGAGGGCAATCAGCCCCAGCATTTT.

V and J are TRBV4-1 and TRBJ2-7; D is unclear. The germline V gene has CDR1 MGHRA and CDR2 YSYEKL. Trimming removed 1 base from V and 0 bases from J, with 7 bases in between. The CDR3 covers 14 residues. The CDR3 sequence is CASSQAGRSYEQYF. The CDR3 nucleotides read TGCGCCAGCAGCCAAGCGGGTCGCTCCTACGAGCAGTACTTC.

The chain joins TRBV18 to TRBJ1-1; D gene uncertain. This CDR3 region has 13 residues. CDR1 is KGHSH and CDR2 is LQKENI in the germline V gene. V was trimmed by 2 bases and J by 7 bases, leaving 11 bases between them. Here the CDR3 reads CASSPWESGEAFF. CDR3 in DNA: TGTGCCAGCTCACCATGGGAGTCAGGTGAAGCTTTCTTT.

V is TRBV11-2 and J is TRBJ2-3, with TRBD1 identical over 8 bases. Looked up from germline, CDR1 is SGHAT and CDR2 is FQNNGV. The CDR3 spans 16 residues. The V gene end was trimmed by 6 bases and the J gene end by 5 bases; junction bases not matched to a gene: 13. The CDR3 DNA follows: TGTGCCAGCAGAACCCTCAGGGGGCCCCCCGGAGATACGCAGTATTTT. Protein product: CASRTLRGPPGDTQYF.

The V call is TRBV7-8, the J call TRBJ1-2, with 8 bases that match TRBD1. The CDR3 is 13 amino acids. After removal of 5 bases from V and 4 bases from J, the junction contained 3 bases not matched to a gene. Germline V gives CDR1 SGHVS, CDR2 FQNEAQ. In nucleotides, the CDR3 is TGTGCCAGCAGCCCAGACAGGGGCTATGGCTACACCTTC. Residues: CASSPDRGYGYTF.

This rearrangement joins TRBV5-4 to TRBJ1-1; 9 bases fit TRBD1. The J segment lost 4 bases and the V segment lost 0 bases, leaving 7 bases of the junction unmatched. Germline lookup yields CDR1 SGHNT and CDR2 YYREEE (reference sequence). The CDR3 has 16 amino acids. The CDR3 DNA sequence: TGTGCCAGCAGCTTGGACCGGGACAGGGCTTCCACTGAAGCTTTCTTT. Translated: CASSLDRDRASTEAFF.

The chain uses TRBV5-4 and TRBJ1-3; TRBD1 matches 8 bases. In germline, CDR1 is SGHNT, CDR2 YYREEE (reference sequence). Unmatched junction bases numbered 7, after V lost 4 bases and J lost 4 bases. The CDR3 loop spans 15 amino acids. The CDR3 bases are TGTGCCAGCAGCCCGGACAGGGCTACCGGAAACACCATATATTTT. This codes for CASSPDRATGNTIYF.

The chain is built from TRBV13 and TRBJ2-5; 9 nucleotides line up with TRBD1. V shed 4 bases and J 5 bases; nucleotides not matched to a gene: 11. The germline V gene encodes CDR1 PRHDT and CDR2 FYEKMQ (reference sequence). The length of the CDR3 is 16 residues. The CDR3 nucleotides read TGTGCCAGCAGCTCGGCGGGACAGGGTAGTGTGGAGACCCAGTACTTC. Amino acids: CASSSAGQGSVETQYF.

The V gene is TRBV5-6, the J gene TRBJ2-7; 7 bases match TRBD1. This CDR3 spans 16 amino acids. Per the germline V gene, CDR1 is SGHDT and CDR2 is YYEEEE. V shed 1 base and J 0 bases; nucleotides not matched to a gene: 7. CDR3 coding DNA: TGTGCCAGCAGCTTGTTAGGACAGGCGAGCTCCTACGAGCAGTACTTC. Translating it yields CASSLLGQASSYEQYF.